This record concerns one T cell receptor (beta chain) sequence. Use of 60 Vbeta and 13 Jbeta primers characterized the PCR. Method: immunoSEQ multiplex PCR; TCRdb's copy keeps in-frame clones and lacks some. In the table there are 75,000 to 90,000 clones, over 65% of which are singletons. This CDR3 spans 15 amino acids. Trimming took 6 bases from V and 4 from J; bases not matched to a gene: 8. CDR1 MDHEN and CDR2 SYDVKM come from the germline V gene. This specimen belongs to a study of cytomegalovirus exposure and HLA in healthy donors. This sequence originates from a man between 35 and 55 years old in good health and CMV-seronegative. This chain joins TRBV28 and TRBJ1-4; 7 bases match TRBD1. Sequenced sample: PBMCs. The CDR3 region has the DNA TGTGCCAGCAGCCCCTCATGGGACAGTAATGAAAAACTGTTTTTT. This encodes CASSPSWDSNEKLFF.